These 14 T cell receptor beta chains came from one sample sequenced in a study of T cells in Graves' hyperthyroidism and ophthalmopathy. Amplified TCR beta CDR3 regions came from RNA transcripts. Primed by the HTBI set, a first-round RT-PCR was run on the TCR CDR3. Each CDR3 protein is one row after TCRdb ran MiXCR on the multiplex PCR reads. The profile shows around 700,000 distinct CDR3 sequences, approximately 36% of them singletons. The sample was blood. The receptors stem from a woman in her thirties or forties with Graves' hyperthyroidism.

Comments on this clonotype: Since a much larger clone is just one base distant, this may be a read error. CDR3 region: CASWGNYAYTF. Written as DNA, the CDR3 is TGTGCCAGCTGGGGGAACTATGCCTACACCTTC. The rearrangement uses TRBV2 and TRBJ1-2; TRBD1 is a possible D gene (5 bases). The CDR3 covers 11 residues. Germline CDR1 SNHLY, CDR2 FYNNEI.

Notes on this clonotype: The conserved phenylalanine or tryptophan normally closing the CDR3 is absent here, so this likely arose from a read error. The DNA is left out, because the CDR3 cannot be placed on it with certainty; the CDR3 is given as TCRdb lists it. This CDR3 is CASSLDYLAAPYL. V gene TRBV7-9 combines with J gene TRBJ2-5; TRBD1, as called in the table, went unchecked against the DNA. The CDR3 has 13 amino acids, counting both end residues. In germline, CDR1 is SEHNR, CDR2 FQNEAQ (reference sequence).

A remark on this clonotype: The germline gene is not matched at one end of the junction; a read error may be the cause. V and J are TRBV5-8 and TRBJ2-5, with D possibly matching TRBD2 (5 bases). Germline V gene data show CDR1 as SGHTS and CDR2 as YDEGEE. The CDR3 sequence is 13 residues long. CDR3 sequence: CASSLERQEAQYF. The CDR3 coding sequence is TGTGCCAGCAGTCTTGAGCGGCAAGAGGCCCAGTACTTC.

This clonotype was seen ten or more times. This rearrangement joins TRBV12-3 or TRBV12-4 to TRBJ2-7; the match to TRBD1 covers 8 bases. Losses at the gene ends were 7 bases for V and 2 bases for J; bases not matched to a gene: 1. CDR3 size: 12 residues. CDR3 sequence reads: CASTDRAYEQYF. CDR3 bases: TGTGCCAGCACGGACAGGGCCTACGAGCAGTACTTC.

The chain is built from TRBV29-1 and TRBJ2-1; 8 bases are a match to TRBD1. After removal of 3 bases from V and 5 bases from J, the junction contained 6 bases not matched to a gene. Germline-derived CDR1 and CDR2 are SQVTM and ANQGSEA. The CDR3 sequence is 14 residues long. The CDR3 nucleotides read TGCAGCGTTGAGTCAGGGGGCATGGACAATGAGCAGTTCTTC. It yields the protein CSVESGGMDNEQFF.

The chain joins TRBV28 to TRBJ2-6; D is undetermined. V was shortened by 4 bases and J by 0 bases, with 16 bases between the two germline ends. CDR1 is MDHEN and CDR2 is SYDVKM in the germline V gene. The CDR3 is made up of 18 amino acids. The CDR3 bases are TGTGCCAGCAGTTACTCGAGACGCGAGAGCTCTGGGGCCAACGTCCTGACTTTC. It translates to CASSYSRRESSGANVLTF.

There are many counts of this clonotype. The chain is built from TRBV10-3 and TRBJ2-7; TRBD2 is a possible D gene (6 bases). Trimming stripped 6 bases from V and 4 bases from J, with 13 bases between. The CDR3 has 13 residues. Germline lookup yields CDR1 ENHRY and CDR2 SYGVKD. In DNA form, the CDR3 reads TGTGCCATCAGGGAGGGCATAGGATACGAGCAGTACTTC. This translates into CAIREGIGYEQYF.

This clonotype has a handful of counts. The chain joins TRBV29-1 to TRBJ1-5; D call uncertain. V lost 6 bases, J lost 2 bases, and 17 bases lay in between. The CDR3 runs 15 residues. Germline CDR1 SQVTM, CDR2 ANQGSEA. The CDR3 here is CSVLERAGGNQPQHF. The DNA for the CDR3 is TGCAGCGTATTGGAAAGGGCAGGCGGCAATCAGCCCCAGCATTTT.

This clonotype was observed at least ten times. J is TRBJ1-2 and V is TRBV7-2, with D unresolved. The V end was cut by 2 bases, the J end by 4 bases, with 5 bases between. CDR3 size: 12 residues. Germline lookup yields CDR1 SGHTA and CDR2 FQGNSA. The CDR3 region has the DNA TGTGCCAGCAGCTTAAGGACCTATGGCTACACCTTC. The encoded protein is CASSLRTYGYTF.

Worth noting for this clonotype: One base away lies a much larger clone, so this may be a sequencing read error. V and J are TRBV9 and TRBJ2-7; tentatively, D is TRBD2 (6 bases). CDR3 length: 15 residues. CDR1 is SGDLS, CDR2 YYNGEE, per germline. Here the CDR3 DNA reads TGTGGCAGCAGCACGGACGGGAGAGACCCTACTCAGCAGTACTTC. Translated: CGSSTDGRDPTQQYF.

CDR3 region: CASSYTTGNEKLFF. As DNA, the CDR3 is TGTGCCAGCAGCTACACGACGGGAAATGAAAAACTGTTTTTT. The chain is built from TRBV5-4 and TRBJ1-4, with D unresolved. Germline loops: CDR1 SGHNT, CDR2 YYREEE (reference sequence). Trimming left V 3 bases short and J 5 bases short, with 11 bases between. This CDR3 has 14 residues.

This clonotype was seen at least ten times. This sequence joins TRBV6-5 and TRBJ1-5; 7 bases are a match to TRBD1. The CDR3 sequence is 12 residues long. The V gene's germline CDR1 is MNHEY and CDR2 SVGAGI. The ends lost 8 bases at V and 5 bases at J; junction bases unmatched: 3. CDR3 coding DNA: TGTGCCAGCTCACAGGGGTATCAGCCCCAGCATTTT. This sequence encodes CASSQGYQPQHF.

This clonotype was seen more than once but under ten times. The chain couples TRBV14 to TRBJ1-1; the D gene is possibly TRBD1 (5 bases). The CDR3 is made up of 15 amino acids. The V gene's germline CDR1 is SGHDN and CDR2 FVKESK. Trimming stripped 2 bases from V and 1 base from J, with 11 bases between. In DNA, the CDR3 is TGTGCCAGCAGCCAAATAACAGGTTCGAACACTGAAGCTTTCTTT. This gives the protein CASSQITGSNTEAFF.

Ten or more counts support this clonotype. The chain employs TRBV25-1 and TRBJ1-1; D not certain. Trimming cost V 1 base and J 11 bases, with 14 bases left between them. The CDR3 has 13 amino acids. In germline, CDR1 is MGHDK, CDR2 SYGVNS. The CDR3 coding sequence is TGTGCCAGCAGTGAATCGCAGCCGGTCGGCGCTTTCTTT. Protein product: CASSESQPVGAFF.